Following are 17 T cell receptor beta chains from one sample sequenced in a study of blood T cell repertoires in COVID-19. Profiled with immunoSEQ multiplex PCR; TCRdb holds only in-frame clones, not every one. Of 99,000 or so clones listed, about 80% are singletons. The sequenced sample was peripheral blood. These receptors originate from a woman older than 75 with active or convalescent COVID-19.

The V and J genes are TRBV3-1 (or the pseudogene TRBV3-2) and TRBJ2-2; D call uncertain. The CDR3 runs 14 residues. CDR1 and CDR2 (germline): LGHDT, YNNKEL (reference sequence). Trimming took off 4 bases at V and 2 bases at J, with 8 bases between the two ends. The CDR3 is CASSPVHNTGELFF. In nucleotides, the CDR3 is TGTGCCAGCAGCCCCGTACATAACACCGGGGAGCTGTTTTTT.

V is TRBV27 and J is TRBJ2-7, with a tentative D call TRBD2 (5 bases). Trimming cost V 0 bases and J 5 bases, with 14 bases left between them. Germline lookup yields CDR1 MNHEY and CDR2 SMNVEV (reference sequence). There are 15 residues in the CDR3. The CDR3 nucleotides read TGTGCCAGCAGTTTATCACCCCTCGGGCGGGACGAGCAGTACTTC. Its protein product is CASSLSPLGRDEQYF.

The chain is built from TRBV7-9 and TRBJ2-7; TRBD1 matches at 8 bases. CDR1 is SEHNR, CDR2 FQNEAQ, per germline (reference sequence). Losses at the gene ends were 5 bases for V and 2 bases for J; bases not matched to a gene: 5. The CDR3 has 14 amino acids. The DNA for the CDR3 is TGTGCCAGCAGCCCTGGACAGGGTACCTACGAGCAGTACTTC. It encodes CASSPGQGTYEQYF.

The gene calls are TRBV9 and TRBJ2-7; D is perhaps TRBD1 (6 bases). The CDR3 totals 15 residues. From germline, CDR1 is SGDLS and CDR2 YYNGEE. V lost 0 bases, J lost 6 bases, and 16 bases lay in between. The CDR3 nucleotides read TGTGCCAGCAGCGTAGGGGGGCTATTCCCCTCCGAGCAGTACTTC. Protein sequence: CASSVGGLFPSEQYF.

This clone came up a few times. The chain recombines TRBV19 with TRBJ2-4; 10 nucleotides agree with TRBD1. Germline trimming cut 8 bases from V and 0 bases from J; bases unmatched to any gene: 16. The CDR3 has 19 residues. In germline, CDR1 is LNHDA, CDR2 SQIVND (reference sequence). The CDR3 sequence is CASSSTGQGYILAKNIQYF. The CDR3 DNA reads TGTGCCAGTTCATCGACGGGACAGGGGTATATTCTAGCCAAAAACATTCAGTACTTC.

The gene calls are TRBV5-1 and TRBJ1-2, with 9 nucleotides matching TRBD1. The germline CDR1 and CDR2 sequences are SGHRS and YFSETQ. After removal of 4 bases from V and 8 bases from J, the junction contained 12 bases not matched to a gene. The CDR3 is 15 amino acids. The CDR3 protein is CASSITGTGLVGYTF. As DNA, the CDR3 is TGCGCCAGCAGCATTACCGGGACAGGGTTGGTGGGCTACACCTTC.

V is TRBV7-3 and J is TRBJ2-7, with 11 nucleotides matching TRBD1. Looked up from germline, CDR1 is SGHTA and CDR2 is FQGTGA. V trimming: 4 bases; J trimming: 2 bases; junction bases outside the gene matches: 4. The CDR3 has 15 residues. The CDR3 loop is CASSSGTGGTYEQYF. The CDR3 DNA follows: TGTGCCAGCAGCTCTGGGACAGGGGGAACCTACGAGCAGTACTTC.

The V call is TRBV7-3, the J call TRBJ2-3; 8 bases match TRBD1. With 0 bases clipped from V and 1 base from J, the junction kept 3 bases outside the gene matches. Germline V CDR1 and CDR2: SGHTA, FQGTGA. The CDR3 has 16 amino acids. CDR3 DNA sequence: TGTGCCAGCAGCTTAACCGTGGACAGGGGCACAGATACGCAGTATTTT. The encoded protein is CASSLTVDRGTDTQYF.

The CDR3: CASSSRTFSRSEQYF. CDR3 nucleotide sequence: TGTGCCAGCAGCTCCAGGACATTCTCCCGGAGCGAGCAGTACTTC. V usage is TRBV5-5 and J usage is TRBJ2-7; maybe TRBD1 (5 bases). Germline V gene lookup returns CDR1 SGHKS and CDR2 YYEKEE (reference sequence). Deletions cut 3 bases from V and 6 bases from J, with 19 bases between. The CDR3 extends over 15 amino acids.

CDR3 nucleotide sequence: TGTGCCAGCAGTCCTTCCTACAATGAGCAGTTCTTC. Protein sequence: CASSPSYNEQFF. The chain uses TRBV28 and TRBJ2-1; no clear D. Germline loops: CDR1 MDHEN, CDR2 SYDVKM. The CDR3 is 12 residues long. Trimming removed 5 bases from V and 1 base from J, with 3 bases in between.

This chain joins TRBV12-3 or TRBV12-4 and TRBJ1-3, with D perhaps TRBD1 (5 bases). CDR3 size: 13 residues. V was clipped by 2 bases and J by 6 bases, with 8 bases between them. The CDR3 region is CASSLWGENTIYF. Here the CDR3 DNA reads TGTGCCAGCAGTTTATGGGGGGAAAACACCATATATTTT.

This rearrangement joins TRBV7-2 to TRBJ2-7, with a tentative D call TRBD1 (6 bases). The germline V and J ends were trimmed by 4 bases and 6 bases, with 19 bases remaining between them. Germline loops: CDR1 SGHTA, CDR2 FQGNSA. There are 15 residues in the CDR3. CDR3 coding DNA: TGTGCCAGCAGCTGGGACAATCCCCGAGGGGGCGAGCAGTACTTC. It yields the protein CASSWDNPRGGEQYF.

This chain's CDR3 is CSVEQGLAGNEQFF. CDR3 coding DNA: TGCAGCGTTGAACAGGGACTAGCGGGAAATGAGCAGTTCTTC. The genes are TRBV29-1 and TRBJ2-1; 13 bases fit TRBD2. Trimming cost V 2 bases and J 7 bases; bases outside gene matches: 2. Germline V gives CDR1 SQVTM, CDR2 ANQGSEA. This CDR3 comprises 14 residues.

J is TRBJ2-7 and V is TRBV7-2; D possibly corresponds to TRBD1 (6 bases). V was clipped by 1 base and J by 7 bases, with 11 bases between them. CDR3 size: 13 residues. Germline V gene sequence: CDR1 SGHTA, CDR2 FQGNSA. The CDR3 loop is CASSLEGVGEQYF. The CDR3 nucleotides are TGTGCCAGCAGCTTAGAGGGGGTAGGTGAGCAGTACTTC.

The DNA of the CDR3 is TGTGCCAGCAGTAGGGACAGGAACACTGAAGCTTTCTTT. This gives the protein CASSRDRNTEAFF. J is TRBJ1-1 and V is TRBV5-4, with 7 nucleotides matching TRBD1. The germline CDR1 and CDR2 sequences are SGHNT and YYREEE (reference sequence). V trimming: 5 bases; J trimming: 1 base; junction bases outside the gene matches: 2. There are 13 residues in the CDR3.

The chain combines TRBV5-1 with TRBJ1-2; a possible D gene is TRBD1 (6 bases). Between the trimmed V and J ends, which lost 0 bases and 4 bases, there was a span of 13 bases. The CDR3 is 15 amino acids. CDR1 SGHRS and CDR2 YFSETQ come from the germline V gene. CDR3 coding DNA: TGCGCCAGCAGCTTGGTGGGGGCAGGGGCCTATGGCTACACCTTC. Translated: CASSLVGAGAYGYTF.

This chain joins TRBV6-5 and TRBJ2-5, with TRBD1 matching over 8 bases. The V gene end was trimmed by 7 bases and the J gene end by 4 bases; junction bases not matched to a gene: 8. This CDR3 region has 14 residues. Looked up from germline, CDR1 is MNHEY and CDR2 is SVGAGI. The CDR3 bases are TGTGCCAGCACCGACAGGGGCAAGGGAGAGACCCAGTACTTC. Residues: CASTDRGKGETQYF.